This T cell receptor beta chain appears in the sequencing data of a study of cytomegalovirus exposure and HLA in healthy donors. General study results and limits: Later findings reportedly placed an Asian-associated ancestry cluster below the approximately 630-donor mean for N-insertions. The study recorded over 150 TCR beta chains that were cytomegalovirus-associated.

As regards this clone: Antigen: not known.

Primers for the PCR totalled 60 Vbeta and 13 Jbeta. Libraries were prepared by immunoSEQ multiplex PCR; TCRdb keeps only in-frame clonotypes and omits some of them. The profile shows 100,000 or so clones, approximately 70% of them singletons. Trimming pared 3 bases from V and 2 bases from J, leaving 7 bases between. Germline V gives CDR1 LNHDA, CDR2 SQIVND (reference sequence). The CDR3 has 13 residues. The sequencing input was PBMCs. The chain is built from TRBV19 and TRBJ2-5, with D tentatively TRBD1 (5 bases). This TCR derives from a man in his fifties in good health and CMV-seronegative. The CDR3: CASSIQGQETQYF. DNA of the CDR3: TGTGCCAGTAGTATCCAGGGTCAAGAGACCCAGTACTTC.